Below, 7 T cell receptor beta chains from the same sample are listed, as sequenced in a study of cytomegalovirus exposure and HLA in healthy donors (dated by TCRdb to about 2017). The method was the immunoSEQ multiplex PCR assay. For the multiplex PCR, a mixture combining 60 forward primers for TCR Vbeta segments and 13 reverse primers for TCR Jbeta segments was used. The clones in this table, taken by TCRdb from immuneACCESS, are in-frame only. Not every clone is retained; where verified, under half of the shortfall comes from an unresolved V gene, and the cause of the rest is unknown. This sample has tens of thousands of clones in its table, and approximately 80% of those were observed once. Jointly, the top ten make up under 2% of the sample. The specimen was PBMCs. These TCRs come from a human donor in good health.

This clone appeared once. The chain recombines TRBV11-2 with TRBJ2-3; D gene ambiguous. This CDR3 has 12 amino acids. V gave up 8 bases and J gave up 5 bases, with 11 bases separating them. Germline V lookup: CDR1 SGHAT, CDR2 FQNNGV. The chain's CDR3 is CASDSWVDTQYF. CDR3 DNA: TGTGCCAGCGACTCGTGGGTAGATACGCAGTATTTT. Variable domain in full (rest from reference TRBV11-2 and TRBJ2-3): EAGVAQSPRYKIIEKRQSVAFWCNPISGHATLYWYQQILGQGPKLLIQFQNNGVVDDSQLPKDRFSAERLKGVDSTLKIQPAKLEDSAVYLCASDSWVDTQYFGPGTRLTVL.

The genes are TRBV27 and TRBJ2-6; D is perhaps TRBD2 (5 bases). V lost 4 bases and J lost 1, with 17 bases in between. The CDR3 spans 18 residues. Germline V gene sequence: CDR1 MNHEY, CDR2 SMNVEV (reference sequence). CDR3 sequence: CASSSRVSSGSGANVLTF. Here the CDR3 DNA reads TGTGCCAGCAGTTCAAGAGTGTCCAGCGGTTCTGGGGCCAACGTCCTGACTTTC. Variable domain in full (rest from reference TRBV27 and TRBJ2-6): EAQVTQNPRYLITVTGKKLTVTCSQNMNHEYMSWYRQDPGLGLRQIYYSMNVEVTDKGDVPEGYKVSRKEKRNFPLILESPSPNQTSLYFCASSSRVSSGSGANVLTFGAGSRLTVL.

This rearrangement joins TRBV5-4 to TRBJ2-7; maybe TRBD1 (5 bases). Trimming left V 0 bases short and J 2 bases short, with 15 bases between. The CDR3 extends over 16 amino acids. Germline-derived CDR1 and CDR2 are SGHNT and YYREEE (reference sequence). CDR3 protein: CASSLVFGDSAYEQYF. DNA of the CDR3: TGTGCCAGCAGCTTGGTATTCGGTGACAGCGCCTACGAGCAGTACTTC.

This chain uses TRBV7-3 with TRBJ2-1; TRBD2 agrees at 10 bases. This CDR3 is 15 amino acids long. Per the germline V gene, CDR1 is SGHTA and CDR2 is FQGTGA. J lost 4 bases, V lost 4 bases, and 4 bases had no gene match. The CDR3 reads CASSSGTSVYNEQFF. DNA for the CDR3: TGTGCCAGCAGCTCCGGGACTAGCGTGTACAATGAGCAGTTCTTC.

The V and J genes are TRBV5-1 and TRBJ2-1; maybe TRBD1 (6 bases). Germline V CDR1 and CDR2: SGHRS, YFSETQ. Trimming removed 4 bases at V and 5 bases at J, with 19 bases between. The CDR3 runs 16 residues. The CDR3 region has the DNA TGCGCCAGCAGCCCTAGAGCCGGGACAAATAACAATGAGCAGTTCTTC. Residues: CASSPRAGTNNNEQFF. The variable domain in full, completed from reference TRBV5-1 and TRBJ2-1, reads KAGVTQTPRYLIKTRGQQVTLSCSPISGHRSVSWYQQTPGQGLQFLFEYFSETQRNKGNFPGRFSGRQFSNSRSEMNVSTLELGDSALYLCASSPRAGTNNNEQFFGPGTRLTVL.

This chain connects TRBV28 to TRBJ2-5; 7 bases line up with TRBD2. This CDR3 contains 15 residues. Germline V lookup: CDR1 MDHEN, CDR2 SYDVKM. Germline trimming cut 5 bases from V and 2 bases from J; bases unmatched to any gene: 8. CDR3 sequence: CASSTPRGDQETQYF. CDR3 DNA: TGTGCCAGCAGTACCCCCCGGGGGGATCAAGAGACCCAGTACTTC.

The chain joins TRBV9 to TRBJ2-1; no firm D call. V was cut by 0 bases and J by 6 bases, with 7 bases left in between. The germline V gene has CDR1 SGDLS and CDR2 YYNGEE. The CDR3 is 13 amino acids. CDR3 in DNA: TGTGCCAGCAGCGTAGGACTCTCCAATGAGCAGTTCTTC. Translation gives CASSVGLSNEQFF.